Presented here are 27 T cell receptor beta chains from one specimen sequenced in a study of blood T cell repertoires in COVID-19. Measured with immunoSEQ multiplex PCR; TCRdb has only the in-frame clones, and not every one. The data hold approximately 440,000 clones, with around 90% observed a single time. Sequencing used PBMCs or T cells enriched from blood (not recorded which). The source is a woman between 18 and 30 years old who had recovered from COVID-19.

CDR3 sequence (DNA): TGTGCCAGCAGTTCTACACAGGGAAGAGCAGATACGCAGTATTTT. As protein: CASSSTQGRADTQYF. This sequence joins TRBV6-6 and TRBJ2-3; maybe TRBD1 (6 bases). The V gene's germline CDR1 is MNHNY and CDR2 SVGAGI (reference sequence). This CDR3 contains 15 residues. Trimming stripped 4 bases from V and 4 bases from J, with 15 bases between.

This clone appeared a few times. The CDR3 is CASSLGDFSYNEQFF. In DNA form, the CDR3 reads TGCGCCAGCAGCTTGGGAGACTTCTCCTACAATGAGCAGTTCTTC. The chain couples TRBV5-1 to TRBJ2-1; D gene ambiguous. The germline V gene encodes CDR1 SGHRS and CDR2 YFSETQ. The CDR3 loop spans 15 amino acids. Trimming cost V 0 bases and J 0 bases, with 7 bases left between them.

J is TRBJ1-2 and V is TRBV28; D uncertain. The CDR3 extends over 15 amino acids. The germline CDR1 and CDR2 sequences are MDHEN and SYDVKM. The germline V and J ends were trimmed by 6 bases and 4 bases, with 18 bases remaining between them. CDR3 region: CASSSPAEWVYGYTF. The CDR3 DNA is TGTGCCAGCAGCTCCCCGGCGGAATGGGTCTATGGCTACACCTTC.

This clone occurred once. The V and J genes are TRBV30 and TRBJ2-3; D perhaps matches TRBD1 (6 bases). The CDR3 sequence is 13 residues long. Germline V gene data show CDR1 as GTSNPN and CDR2 as SVGIG (reference sequence). Trimming left V 8 bases short and J 2 bases short, with 14 bases between. The CDR3 DNA reads as TGTGCCATGGGGGCAGGCCTCACAGATACGCAGTATTTT. It yields the protein CAMGAGLTDTQYF.

The V call is TRBV3-1 (or the pseudogene TRBV3-2), the J call TRBJ2-1, with TRBD2 matching 10 bases. Germline loops: CDR1 LGHDT, CDR2 YNNKEL (reference sequence). The CDR3 loop spans 16 amino acids. Trimming took 4 bases from V and 7 from J; bases not matched to a gene: 10. The CDR3 spells CASSPLPSGGMNEQFF. The CDR3 bases are TGTGCCAGCAGCCCCCTTCCTAGCGGGGGTATGAATGAGCAGTTCTTC.

This clone appeared many times. This chain links TRBV2 with TRBJ1-5, with D possibly TRBD1 on 5 matching bases. CDR3 length: 14 residues. Germline V gives CDR1 SNHLY, CDR2 FYNNEI. V lost 3 bases to trimming and J lost 7 bases, with 13 bases between them. In DNA, the CDR3 is TGTGCCAGCAGTGAGGGCAGGGTGGTCCAGCCCCAGCATTTT. Encoded protein: CASSEGRVVQPQHF.

The chain has TRBV10-3 and TRBJ1-1, with D perhaps matching TRBD1 (5 bases). The V end lost 0 bases, the J end lost 9 bases, and 11 bases lay between the germline ends. There are 13 residues in the CDR3. Germline CDR1 ENHRY, CDR2 SYGVKD. DNA for the CDR3: TGTGCCATCAGTGAGTCCGACAGCGTCAAAGCTTTCTTT. Encoded protein: CAISESDSVKAFF.

V gene TRBV6-5 combines with J gene TRBJ2-5; perhaps TRBD2 as D (5 bases). Germline CDR1 is MNHEY and CDR2 is SVGAGI. V dropped 0 bases and J dropped 4 bases, with 15 bases sitting between them. This CDR3 region has 16 residues. The CDR3 DNA is TGTGCCAGCAGTTACTCGATTTTCGGTGAGGGAGAGACCCAGTACTTC. As protein: CASSYSIFGEGETQYF.

The rearrangement joins TRBV3-1 (or the pseudogene TRBV3-2) to TRBJ1-1, with D unresolved. CDR3 length: 14 residues. V was shortened by 1 base and J by 1 base, with 7 bases between the two germline ends. Germline V gene data show CDR1 as LGHDT and CDR2 as YNNKEL (reference sequence). CDR3 sequence reads: CASSQGRWNTEAFF. In DNA form, the CDR3 reads TGTGCCAGCAGCCAAGGGAGGTGGAACACTGAAGCTTTCTTT.

The V call is TRBV9, the J call TRBJ2-3, with a weak D call TRBD2 (6 bases). This CDR3 region has 13 residues. The ends were cut back, 3 bases at V and 3 bases at J, with 8 bases in the middle. Germline V gene lookup returns CDR1 SGDLS and CDR2 YYNGEE. The CDR3 loop reads CASSASVTDTQYF. The CDR3 region has the DNA TGTGCCAGCAGCGCTAGCGTTACAGATACGCAGTATTTT.

J is TRBJ2-2 and V is TRBV5-5; possibly TRBD1 for D (6 bases). The CDR3 loop spans 18 amino acids. The V gene's germline CDR1 is SGHKS and CDR2 YYEKEE (reference sequence). The germline V and J ends were trimmed by 4 bases and 1 base, with 20 bases remaining between them. The CDR3 protein is CASSATRLGQLNTGELFF. CDR3 DNA sequence: TGTGCCAGCAGCGCCACTCGACTTGGACAGCTGAACACCGGGGAGCTGTTTTTT.

V is TRBV19 and J is TRBJ2-7; D perhaps matches TRBD1 (5 bases). This CDR3 contains 16 residues. The ends were cut back, 3 bases at V and 5 bases at J, with 20 bases in the middle. Germline-derived CDR1 and CDR2 are LNHDA and SQIVND (reference sequence). The CDR3 loop is CASSIAWSSPRDEQYF. The CDR3 DNA sequence: TGTGCCAGTAGTATCGCCTGGTCCAGCCCCAGGGACGAGCAGTACTTC. Combining the CDR3 with reference TRBV19 and TRBJ2-7 gives the whole variable domain DGGITQSPKYLFRKEGQNVTLSCEQNLNHDAMYWYRQDPGQGLRLIYYSQIVNDFQKGDIAEGYSVSREKKESFPLTVTSAQKNPTAFYLCASSIAWSSPRDEQYFGPGTRLTVT.

V gene TRBV5-1 combines with J gene TRBJ2-2; D may be TRBD2 (6 bases). Trimming pared 0 bases from V and 4 bases from J, leaving 19 bases between. The CDR3 has 18 amino acids. Germline V CDR1 and CDR2: SGHRS, YFSETQ. CDR3 nucleotide sequence: TGCGCCAGCAGCTTGGTCGCGACCAATTTCGGGGGCACCGGGGAGCTGTTTTTT. This gives the protein CASSLVATNFGGTGELFF. Full variable domain (missing parts from reference TRBV5-1 and TRBJ2-2): KAGVTQTPRYLIKTRGQQVTLSCSPISGHRSVSWYQQTPGQGLQFLFEYFSETQRNKGNFPGRFSGRQFSNSRSEMNVSTLELGDSALYLCASSLVATNFGGTGELFFGEGSRLTVL.

The rearrangement links TRBV5-6 to TRBJ2-7, with 7 bases lining up with TRBD1. CDR3 length: 14 residues. CDR1 and CDR2 (germline): SGHDT, YYEEEE. V lost 4 bases and J lost 7; bases outside the gene matches: 11. CDR3 sequence (DNA): TGTGCCAGCAGCCGGAGGACAGGTCAACCTGAGCAGTACTTC. This gives the protein CASSRRTGQPEQYF.

The chain employs TRBV7-2 and TRBJ2-2, with D possibly matching TRBD1 (5 bases). The germline CDR1 and CDR2 sequences are SGHTA and FQGNSA. The CDR3 consists of 15 residues. V was clipped by 1 base and J by 6 bases, with 12 bases between them. The CDR3 bases are TGTGCCAGCAGCTTAGATAGGGGTTCCGCCGGGGAGCTGTTTTTT. It is translated as CASSLDRGSAGELFF.

V gene TRBV11-3 combines with J gene TRBJ2-1; TRBD1 matches at 12 bases. The CDR3 totals 15 residues. V lost 3 bases, J lost 8 bases, and 5 bases stayed unmatched. Germline CDR1 is SGHNT and CDR2 is YENEEA. CDR3 sequence reads: CASSFGDRGQDEQFF. The CDR3 DNA is TGTGCCAGCAGCTTTGGGGACAGGGGGCAGGATGAGCAGTTCTTC.

The J gene is TRBJ1-1, the V gene TRBV28; TRBD1 aligns across 8 bases. Germline V gene sequence: CDR1 MDHEN, CDR2 SYDVKM. Trimming at V came to 6 bases and at J to 1 base, leaving 10 bases not matched to a gene. CDR3 length: 16 amino acids. CDR3 in DNA: TGTGCCAGCAGCAGTCCGGGACAGGCCTCGAACACTGAAGCTTTCTTT. Translation gives CASSSPGQASNTEAFF.

V gene TRBV6-5 combines with J gene TRBJ1-4; 10 nucleotides agree with TRBD1. V shed 5 bases and J 6 bases; nucleotides not matched to a gene: 3. There are 14 residues in the CDR3. Germline CDR1 and CDR2: MNHEY and SVGAGI. CDR3 loop: CASSRGTGDEKLFF. CDR3 in DNA: TGTGCCAGCAGTCGAGGGACAGGGGATGAAAAACTGTTTTTT.

The CDR3 DNA follows: TGTGCCTGGAGTCGTTGGGGGGTTGAGGGCTACACCTTC. Protein sequence: CAWSRWGVEGYTF. This chain uses TRBV30 with TRBJ1-2; TRBD1 might be the D (5 bases). Trimming shortened V by 2 bases and J by 8 bases, and 15 bases separated the two germline ends. Germline-derived CDR1 and CDR2 are GTSNPN and SVGIG (reference sequence). The CDR3 extends over 13 amino acids. Filled out from reference TRBV30 and TRBJ1-2, the complete variable domain reads SQTIHQWPATLVQPVGSPLSLECTVEGTSNPNLYWYRQAAGRGLQLLFYSVGIGQISSEVPQNLSASRPQDRQFILSSKKLLLSDSGFYLCAWSRWGVEGYTFGSGTRLTVV.

V gene TRBV25-1 combines with J gene TRBJ1-2, with D possibly TRBD1 on 5 matching bases. Trimming pared 8 bases from V and 4 bases from J, leaving 26 bases between. CDR1 and CDR2 (germline): MGHDK, SYGVNS. The CDR3 totals 17 residues. The CDR3 nucleotides are TGTGCCAGCTCCACCTCCCACACCAGGGCCTCCTTCTATGGCTACACCTTC. Its translation is CASSTSHTRASFYGYTF.

This chain joins TRBV7-9 and TRBJ1-1, with TRBD1 as a possible D gene (5 bases). Germline V gives CDR1 SEHNR, CDR2 FQNEAQ (reference sequence). V shed 4 bases and J shed 3 bases, with 15 bases lying between them. The CDR3 spans 15 residues. The CDR3 coding sequence is TGTGCCAGCAGCTCCCTGACTTGGGGGGACACTGAAGCTTTCTTT. It is translated as CASSSLTWGDTEAFF.

This chain uses TRBV11-2 with TRBJ2-3; D uncertain. This CDR3 is built from 11 residues. V dropped 3 bases and J dropped 8 bases, with 6 bases sitting between them. Germline CDR1 SGHAT, CDR2 FQNNGV. The CDR3 sequence is CASSFLSTQYF. The CDR3 DNA is TGTGCCAGCAGCTTTTTGAGTACGCAGTATTTT. Full variable domain (missing parts from reference TRBV11-2 and TRBJ2-3): EAGVAQSPRYKIIEKRQSVAFWCNPISGHATLYWYQQILGQGPKLLIQFQNNGVVDDSQLPKDRFSAERLKGVDSTLKIQPAKLEDSAVYLCASSFLSTQYFGPGTRLTVL.

The rearrangement links TRBV9 to TRBJ1-2, with D possibly being TRBD1 (5 bases). V dropped 0 bases and J dropped 4 bases, with 10 bases sitting between them. CDR1 SGDLS and CDR2 YYNGEE come from the germline V gene. The CDR3 is made up of 14 amino acids. The CDR3 here is CASSVDWGSYGYTF. CDR3 DNA sequence: TGTGCCAGCAGCGTAGATTGGGGCAGCTATGGCTACACCTTC.

The V and J genes are TRBV7-9 and TRBJ1-4; no reliable D call. The CDR3 has 16 amino acids. Germline V lookup: CDR1 SEHNR, CDR2 FQNEAQ (reference sequence). V lost 0 bases, J lost 0 bases, and 8 bases lay in between. The chain's CDR3 is CASSLARGATNEKLFF. The DNA for the CDR3 is TGTGCCAGCAGCTTAGCGCGCGGAGCAACTAATGAAAAACTGTTTTTT.

As regards this clone: A read error is likely, as this CDR3 ends without the conserved phenylalanine or tryptophan. The limits of the CDR3 on the DNA are not certain, so only TCRdb's listed CDR3 is given. V gene TRBV28 combines with J gene TRBJ1-1. The germline CDR1 and CDR2 sequences are MDHEN and SYDVKM. The CDR3 has 12 amino acids, counting both end residues. The CDR3 spells CASSLNNGGPSI.

This sequence joins TRBV29-1 and TRBJ2-4; 8 nucleotides align to TRBD1. The germline V gene has CDR1 SQVTM and CDR2 ANQGSEA. The CDR3 has 15 residues. J was trimmed by 2 bases and V by 5 bases; bases with no gene match: 8. CDR3 amino acids: CSVPGQGVSKNIQYF. In DNA, the CDR3 is TGCAGCGTTCCCGGACAGGGAGTATCCAAAAACATTCAGTACTTC.

V gene TRBV4-2 combines with J gene TRBJ2-2, with 8 bases identical to TRBD2. V lost 1 base and J lost 6; bases outside the gene matches: 7. Germline lookup yields CDR1 LGHNA and CDR2 YNFKEQ. This CDR3 is built from 16 residues. CDR3 amino acids: CASSQVAGGAAGELFF. The CDR3 bases are TGTGCCAGCAGCCAAGTGGCCGGGGGGGCGGCCGGGGAGCTGTTTTTT.